The clone carrying this T cell receptor (beta chain) was seen many times. This entry comes from a study of CD8 T cells in ankylosing spondylitis. TCRdb independently ran MiXCR on the 5' RACE reads; one entry per CDR3 protein. The table lists approximately 180,000 distinct CDR3 sequences, approximately 18% of them singletons. The sequence was obtained from a male donor under 35 with ankylosing spondylitis or in good health (not recorded which). Specimen: blood, either unsorted or a sorted T cell fraction (not recorded which).

The CDR3 spells CASSRETNQPQHF. The CDR3 nucleotides are TGTGCCAGCAGTCGAGAAACCAATCAGCCCCAGCATTTT. The chain recombines TRBV2 with TRBJ1-5; D unresolved. CDR1 and CDR2 (germline): SNHLY, FYNNEI. V lost 5 bases and J 3 bases, leaving 8 bases between the germline ends. This CDR3 region has 13 residues.